This TCR beta chain emerged from a study of T cells in Graves' hyperthyroidism and ophthalmopathy. CDR1 MDHEN and CDR2 SYDVKM come from the germline V gene. V lost 5 bases, J lost 5 bases, and 15 bases lay in between. The length of the CDR3 is 14 residues. TCR beta CDR3 sequences were amplified from RNA transcripts. In the first-round RT-PCR of the TCR CDR3, the HTBI primer set was used. TCRdb reanalysed the multiplex PCR reads using MiXCR and keeps one entry per CDR3 protein. Found here are fewer than 650,000 distinct CDR3 sequences, over 11% of them singletons; the top ten hold approximately 5.7%. Input material: blood. The chain employs TRBV28 and TRBJ1-1; possible D gene TRBD1, 6 bases. The sequence derives from a woman aged 30 to 39 with Graves' hyperthyroidism that later progressed to Graves' ophthalmopathy. CDR3 DNA sequence: TGTGCCAGCAGTCGCAGGGGAGCGGGGACTGAAGCTTTCTTT. The encoded protein is CASSRRGAGTEAFF.